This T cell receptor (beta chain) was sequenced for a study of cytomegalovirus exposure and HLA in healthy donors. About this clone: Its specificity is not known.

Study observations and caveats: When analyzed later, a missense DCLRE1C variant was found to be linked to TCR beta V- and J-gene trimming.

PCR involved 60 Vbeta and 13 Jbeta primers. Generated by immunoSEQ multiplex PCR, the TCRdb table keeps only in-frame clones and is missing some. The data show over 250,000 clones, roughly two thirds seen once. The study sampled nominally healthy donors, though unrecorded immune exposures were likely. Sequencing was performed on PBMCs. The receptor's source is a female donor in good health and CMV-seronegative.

The CDR3 sequence is CASNEQGLTEAFF. As DNA, the CDR3 is TGTGCCAGCAACGAACAGGGTTTAACTGAAGCTTTCTTT. The genes are TRBV7-9 and TRBJ1-1; D perhaps matches TRBD1 (6 bases). V lost 7 bases and J 5 bases, leaving 14 bases between the germline ends. The CDR3 sequence is 13 residues long. The germline gives CDR1 SEHNR, CDR2 FQNEAQ (reference sequence). Combining the CDR3 with reference TRBV7-9 and TRBJ1-1 gives the whole variable domain DTGVSQNPRHKITKRGQNVTFRCDPISEHNRLYWYRQTLGQGPEFLTYFQNEAQLEKSRLLSDRFSAERPKGSFSTLEIQRTEQGDSAMYLCASNEQGLTEAFFGQGTRLTVV.